Each of the 22 T cell receptor beta chains below was sequenced from the same sample in a study of CD8 T cells in ankylosing spondylitis. MiXCR, applied by TCRdb to the 5' RACE reads, yields one record per CDR3 protein. The sample has roughly 250,000 distinct CDR3 sequences, about 10% seen once. Sequenced sample: blood, either unsorted or a sorted T cell fraction (not recorded which). These receptors originate from a male donor with ankylosing spondylitis or in good health (not recorded which).

For this clonotype: A clone one base away is much larger, so this may be a read error. The V and J genes are TRBV20-1 and TRBJ2-7; possibly TRBD2 for D (5 bases). CDR1 and CDR2 (germline): DFQATT, SNEGSKA (reference sequence). Trimming took off 3 bases at V and 6 bases at J, with 18 bases between the two ends. The CDR3 length is 14 residues. CDR3 sequence: CSARKSRDLCEQYF. In DNA, the CDR3 is TGCAGTGCTAGGAAGTCGAGGGATTTATGCGAGCAGTACTTC.

J is TRBJ1-2 and V is TRBV6-5, with D maybe TRBD1 (5 bases). Looked up from germline, CDR1 is MNHEY and CDR2 is SVGAGI. V was shortened by 0 bases and J by 8 bases, with 13 bases between the two germline ends. CDR3 size: 14 residues. The CDR3 nucleotides read TGTGCCAGCAGTTACTCGACTCGGCAGGGAGGCTACACCTTC. Translation gives CASSYSTRQGGYTF.

This clonotype was recorded many times. The genes are TRBV15 and TRBJ2-2; D not certain. The germline V gene encodes CDR1 LNHNV and CDR2 YYDKDF (reference sequence). The CDR3 spans 13 residues. V was trimmed by 3 bases and J by 7 bases, leaving 9 bases between them. CDR3: CATSRARDGELFF. DNA of the CDR3: TGTGCCACCAGCAGGGCCCGTGACGGGGAGCTGTTTTTT.

At least ten counts were recorded for this clonotype. The chain has TRBV12-3 or TRBV12-4 and TRBJ2-3; D uncertain. The CDR3 is 16 amino acids. V gave up 0 bases and J gave up 2 bases, with 12 bases separating them. The CDR3 here is CASSLARPGYTDTQYF. The CDR3 DNA sequence: TGTGCCAGCAGTTTAGCCCGCCCCGGGTACACAGATACGCAGTATTTT.

The V and J genes are TRBV29-1 and TRBJ2-2, with 9 bases lining up with TRBD1. Germline V gene sequence: CDR1 SQVTM, CDR2 ANQGSEA. The trim removed 5 bases at V and 1 base at J, leaving 2 bases unmatched. The CDR3 totals 14 residues. Here the CDR3 DNA reads TGCAGCGTTCAGGACAGGGGGAACACCGGGGAGCTGTTTTTT. It yields the protein CSVQDRGNTGELFF.

This clonotype occurred a few times. One junction end disagrees with the germline gene, perhaps due to a read error. The chain combines TRBV18 with TRBJ1-3; a weak D match, TRBD1 (5 bases). The germline gives CDR1 KGHSH, CDR2 LQKENI. The CDR3 contains 14 residues. The CDR3: CVSSLDNSGNTIYF. In nucleotides, the CDR3 is TGTGTCAGCTCACTGGACAACTCTGGAAACACCATATATTTT.

This clonotype showed up many times. CDR3 residues: CASSLSADTNYGYTF. DNA for the CDR3: TGCGCCAGCAGCTTGTCGGCAGATACCAACTATGGCTACACCTTC. J is TRBJ1-2 and V is TRBV5-1; D call uncertain. Trimming pared 1 base from V and 2 bases from J, leaving 12 bases between. CDR1 SGHRS and CDR2 YFSETQ come from the germline V gene. This CDR3 contains 15 residues.

This clonotype has a count of ten or more. The chain employs TRBV12-3 or TRBV12-4 and TRBJ2-7; D unresolved. Trimming stripped 5 bases from V and 2 bases from J, with 10 bases between. The CDR3 consists of 13 residues. CDR3 amino acids: CASSPTPTYEQYF. The CDR3 DNA is TGTGCCAGCAGTCCGACACCTACCTACGAGCAGTACTTC.

This clonotype was observed at least ten times. The chain combines TRBV29-1 with TRBJ1-1, with D possibly matching TRBD1 (5 bases). The V and J ends lost 1 base and 4 bases respectively, with 13 bases between them. The CDR3 has 14 amino acids. The germline V gene encodes CDR1 SQVTM and CDR2 ANQGSEA. CDR3 DNA: TGCAGCGTTGAAGTCCCAGGGATCTTCACTGAAGCTTTCTTT. Its translation: CSVEVPGIFTEAFF. Variable domain in full (rest from reference TRBV29-1 and TRBJ1-1): SAVISQKPSRDICQRGTSLTIQCQVDSQVTMMFWYRQQPGQSLTLIATANQGSEATYESGFVIDKFPISRPNLTFSTLTVSNMSPEDSSIYLCSVEVPGIFTEAFFGQGTRLTVV.

This clonotype was counted many times. DNA for the CDR3: TGCGCCAGCAGCTCCTATTTAATGACTAGCGCGAACACCGGGGAGCTGTTTTTT. It encodes CASSSYLMTSANTGELFF. The V and J genes are TRBV5-1 and TRBJ2-2; 8 bases are a match to TRBD2. The CDR3 has 18 amino acids. V was pared by 3 bases and J by 0 bases, with 10 bases of the junction left unmatched. Per the germline V gene, CDR1 is SGHRS and CDR2 is YFSETQ.

This clonotype was counted ten times or more. This chain links TRBV12-3 or TRBV12-4 with TRBJ2-1; D remains unclear. The CDR3 runs 16 residues. The V and J ends lost 2 bases and 2 bases respectively, with 13 bases between them. In DNA form, the CDR3 reads TGTGCCAGCAGTTTAACTGGCGGTCCGACCTACAATGAGCAGTTCTTC. Amino acids: CASSLTGGPTYNEQFF.

This clonotype was found many times. This chain connects TRBV27 to TRBJ2-3; D is unresolved. Per the germline V gene, CDR1 is MNHEY and CDR2 is SMNVEV (reference sequence). This CDR3 has 14 residues. V was pared by 4 bases and J by 1 base, with 9 bases between. The DNA of the CDR3 is TGTGCCAGCAGTTCCCACCGGGGCACAGATACGCAGTATTTT. Amino acid sequence: CASSSHRGTDTQYF.

This clonotype was found many times. The chain recombines TRBV14 with TRBJ2-7, with no clear D. CDR1 is SGHDN and CDR2 is FVKESK in the germline V gene. The CDR3 runs to 12 residues. V lost 4 bases to trimming and J lost 6 bases, with 10 bases between them. Here the CDR3 reads CASSPLPGEQYF. CDR3 bases: TGTGCCAGCAGCCCCCTCCCGGGCGAGCAGTACTTC. Using reference TRBV14 and TRBJ2-7 for the parts outside the CDR3, the full variable domain is EAGVTQFPSHSVIEKGQTVTLRCDPISGHDNLYWYRRVMGKEIKFLLHFVKESKQDESGMPNNRFLAERTGGTYSTLKVQPAELEDSGVYFCASSPLPGEQYFGPGTRLTVT.

This clonotype was found many times. The chain couples TRBV30 to TRBJ2-3, with 9 bases matching TRBD2. The germline CDR1 and CDR2 sequences are GTSNPN and SVGIG (reference sequence). V shed 1 base and J 9 bases; nucleotides not matched to a gene: 11. CDR3 length equals 15 residues. The CDR3 DNA reads as TGTGCCTGGAGTGCCGTAGCAGGCGGGGGGGCGACGCAGTATTTT. Amino acids: CAWSAVAGGGATQYF.

This clonotype was seen many times. The rearrangement joins TRBV12-3 or TRBV12-4 to TRBJ2-3; no definite D call. Deletions cut 5 bases from V and 2 bases from J, with 11 bases between. The CDR3 covers 14 residues. CDR3 protein: CASSLPQITDTQYF. The CDR3 DNA sequence: TGTGCCAGCAGTCTTCCCCAAATCACAGATACGCAGTATTTT.

This clonotype was counted many times. V is TRBV20-1 and J is TRBJ2-2; 12 positions match TRBD2. V was pared by 6 bases and J by 8 bases, with 13 bases of the junction left unmatched. The CDR3 runs to 16 residues. Germline CDR1 reads DFQATT; CDR2 reads SNEGSKA (reference sequence). This CDR3 reads CSASIASGRASGELFF. The CDR3 DNA reads as TGCAGTGCCAGCATTGCTAGCGGGAGGGCATCAGGGGAGCTGTTTTTT.

This clonotype was found many times. The J gene is TRBJ2-7, the V gene TRBV3-1; possible D gene TRBD2, 5 bases. There are 16 residues in the CDR3. Germline CDR1 and CDR2: LGHDT and YNNKEL (reference sequence). Trimming took off 0 bases at V and 4 bases at J, with 16 bases between the two ends. CDR3: CASSQDWAGGVYEQYF. DNA for the CDR3: TGTGCCAGCAGCCAAGATTGGGCAGGAGGCGTGTACGAGCAGTACTTC.

This clonotype was found many times. The CDR3 DNA reads TGCAGTGCTAGAGACCAGTCCTGGACTGTAACTAACTATGGCTACACCTTC. Its protein product is CSARDQSWTVTNYGYTF. This chain uses TRBV20-1 with TRBJ1-2; no firm D call. V lost 0 bases and J 0 bases, leaving 17 bases between the germline ends. This CDR3 has 17 amino acids. Germline V gene lookup returns CDR1 DFQATT and CDR2 SNEGSKA (reference sequence).

Many counts were recorded for this clonotype. The chain is built from TRBV3-1 and TRBJ2-2; D is ambiguous. V was clipped by 7 bases and J by 0 bases, with 21 bases between them. The CDR3 covers 18 residues. CDR1 and CDR2 (germline): LGHDT, YNNKEL (reference sequence). CDR3 amino acids: CASTPNGWGGANTGELFF. The CDR3, as DNA: TGTGCCAGCACCCCTAACGGATGGGGTGGAGCGAACACCGGGGAGCTGTTTTTT.

In its sample, this clonotype was seen a few times. The rearrangement uses TRBV5-6 and TRBJ2-7; D is ambiguous. The ends were cut back, 4 bases at V and 0 bases at J, with 14 bases in the middle. CDR3 length: 15 residues. CDR1 and CDR2 (germline): SGHDT, YYEEEE. CDR3 residues: CASSIPSRGSYEQYF. The CDR3 coding sequence is TGTGCCAGCAGCATACCTTCTAGAGGCTCCTACGAGCAGTACTTC.

This clonotype was seen ten or more times. The chain carries TRBV20-1 and TRBJ2-1; the match to TRBD1 covers 7 bases. CDR3 length equals 16 residues. Germline CDR1 reads DFQATT; CDR2 reads SNEGSKA (reference sequence). V lost 0 bases to trimming and J lost 0 bases; unmatched junction nucleotides: 5. The CDR3 spells CSARDTTGSSYNEQFF. The CDR3 region has the DNA TGCAGTGCTAGAGATACGACAGGGAGCTCCTACAATGAGCAGTTCTTC.

This clonotype was found a few times. The chain uses TRBV2 and TRBJ2-3; possibly TRBD2 for D (5 bases). This CDR3 is built from 13 residues. V was trimmed by 10 bases and J by 3 bases, leaving 14 bases between them. Germline-derived CDR1 and CDR2 are SNHLY and FYNNEI. The CDR3 region is CATEGAGTDTQYF. CDR3 in DNA: TGTGCCACTGAGGGCGCTGGGACAGATACGCAGTATTTT.